Listed here are 23 T cell receptor beta chains from one sample, sequenced in a study of identical twins. TCRdb reanalysed the 5' RACE reads using MiXCR and keeps one entry per CDR3 protein. The table includes 350,000 to 450,000 distinct CDR3 sequences, 15% to 20% detected once. The specimen was naive T cells sorted from blood. The receptors stem from a man aged 45-60 years in good health.

The genes are TRBV6-2 or TRBV6-3 and TRBJ1-1; 10 bases are shared with TRBD1. With 7 bases clipped from V and 0 bases from J, the junction kept 5 bases outside the gene matches. The germline V gene encodes CDR1 MNHEY and CDR2 SVGEGT. CDR3 length: 15 residues. CDR3 loop: CASTRGQGMNTEAFF. CDR3 nucleotides: TGTGCCAGCACCAGGGGACAGGGGATGAACACTGAAGCTTTCTTT.

This clonotype was picked up many times. The chain recombines TRBV12-3 or TRBV12-4 with TRBJ2-6, with D perhaps matching TRBD1 (5 bases). V lost 5 bases to trimming and J lost 1 base, with 9 bases between them. The CDR3 runs to 15 residues. The CDR3 loop reads CASSAQVSGANVLTF. The CDR3 DNA reads as TGTGCCAGCAGTGCACAGGTTTCTGGGGCCAACGTCCTGACTTTC.

This clonotype was detected a few times. V is TRBV24-1 and J is TRBJ1-1, with a tentative D call TRBD1 (6 bases). CDR3 length: 14 amino acids. V lost 9 bases, J lost 0 bases, and 13 bases lay in between. CDR1 and CDR2 from the germline V gene are KGHDR and SFDVKD. DNA for the CDR3: TGTGCCACCGCGGGGGGGCCGCTGAACACTGAAGCTTTCTTT. This codes for CATAGGPLNTEAFF.

The table lists this clonotype with many counts. The chain recombines TRBV5-1 with TRBJ1-1, with D possibly matching TRBD1 (6 bases). The CDR3 has 14 amino acids. V was pared by 4 bases and J by 1 base, with 11 bases between. Looked up from germline, CDR1 is SGHRS and CDR2 is YFSETQ. This CDR3 reads CASSIGGPNTEAFF. The CDR3 nucleotides read TGCGCCAGCAGCATAGGGGGTCCGAACACTGAAGCTTTCTTT.

This chain uses TRBV10-3 with TRBJ2-7; no definite D call. Trimming left V 5 bases short and J 4 bases short, with 15 bases between. CDR1 ENHRY and CDR2 SYGVKD come from the germline V gene. The CDR3 length is 14 residues. For the CDR3, the DNA is TGTGCCATCAGTAACGTTCAGGAAAAATACGAGCAGTACTTC. The encoded protein is CAISNVQEKYEQYF.

With regard to this clonotype: A much larger clone sits a single nucleotide away, making a read error possible. This chain joins TRBV19 and TRBJ1-5, with D maybe TRBD1 (5 bases). The CDR3 has 13 residues. Germline CDR1 LNHDA, CDR2 SQIVND (reference sequence). Trimming took 3 bases from V and 9 from J, leaving 12 bases between them. CDR3 bases: TGTGCCAGTAGTATTTCCGAGGGGCCGCCCCAGCATTTT. Amino acids: CASSISEGPPQHF. The full variable domain, with the rest looked up from reference TRBV19 and TRBJ1-5, is DGGITQSPKYLFRKEGQNVTLSCEQNLNHDAMYWYRQDPGQGLRLIYYSQIVNDFQKGDIAEGYSVSREKKESFPLTVTSAQKNPTAFYLCASSISEGPPQHFGDGTRLSIL.

The chain combines TRBV6-2 or TRBV6-3 with TRBJ2-4; the D gene is possibly TRBD1 (6 bases). The V gene lost 5 bases and the J gene lost 6 bases, with 20 bases spanning the gap. This CDR3 is built from 16 residues. CDR1 is MNHEY, CDR2 SVGEGT, per germline. This CDR3 reads CASSPRDTTSGNIQYF. The CDR3 nucleotides read TGTGCCAGCAGTCCCCGGGACACAACGTCGGGAAACATTCAGTACTTC.

This clonotype was counted a few times. The CDR3 DNA reads as TGCAGTGCTAGACAGGGCCATAATCAGCCCCAGCATTTT. Translation gives CSARQGHNQPQHF. This sequence joins TRBV20-1 and TRBJ1-5; D perhaps matches TRBD1 (5 bases). V was cut by 2 bases and J by 4 bases, with 9 bases left in between. The CDR3 spans 13 residues. The germline gives CDR1 DFQATT, CDR2 SNEGSKA (reference sequence).

This clonotype occurred many times. J is TRBJ2-7 and V is TRBV7-8; weak D call: TRBD1 (6 bases). From germline, CDR1 is SGHVS and CDR2 FQNEAQ. The CDR3 extends over 15 amino acids. V lost 3 bases to trimming and J lost 2 bases, with 14 bases between them. The DNA for the CDR3 is TGTGCCAGCAGCTTGGGGACATTCCCGACCTACGAGCAGTACTTC. Translating it yields CASSLGTFPTYEQYF.

This clonotype came up many times. The V and J genes are TRBV5-8 and TRBJ1-2; 7 bases are shared with TRBD1. With V trimmed by 3 bases and J by 8 bases, 10 bases remained unmatched. CDR1 and CDR2 (germline): SGHTS, YDEGEE. The CDR3 is made up of 14 amino acids. CDR3 in amino acids: CASSSRQGTGGYTF. CDR3 nucleotide sequence: TGTGCCAGCAGCTCAAGACAGGGCACGGGGGGCTACACCTTC.

The V and J genes are TRBV7-2 and TRBJ2-7; D is possibly TRBD1 (5 bases). This CDR3 has 11 residues. Looked up from germline, CDR1 is SGHTA and CDR2 is FQGNSA. The V end lost 5 bases, the J end lost 8 bases, and 10 bases lay between the germline ends. DNA for the CDR3: TGTGCCAGCAGCCCTAGACAGAAGCAGTACTTC. Protein sequence: CASSPRQKQYF.

Remarks on this clonotype: This may arise from a read error, as a much more abundant clone is one base away. The chain employs TRBV7-2 and TRBJ2-7, with 8 nucleotides matching TRBD2. CDR1 is SGHTA, CDR2 FQGNSA, per germline. The CDR3 runs to 15 residues. The CDR3 nucleotides are TGTGCCAGCAGCTCCCGGGGGGGACCGACCTACGAGCAGAACTTC. Translating gives CASSSRGGPTYEQNF.

The chain recombines TRBV5-1 with TRBJ2-1, with TRBD1 identical over 7 bases. Germline CDR1 and CDR2: SGHRS and YFSETQ. This CDR3 contains 17 residues. The V segment lost 4 bases and the J segment 7 bases; nucleotides outside the gene matches: 17. The CDR3 bases are TGCGCCAGCAGCGATGAAAGACAGGGCCGTTCGGGAAATGAGCAGTTCTTC. Translating it yields CASSDERQGRSGNEQFF.

The chain joins TRBV20-1 to TRBJ1-1; D call uncertain. Germline V gene data show CDR1 as DFQATT and CDR2 as SNEGSKA (reference sequence). The CDR3 runs to 13 residues. The germline V and J ends were trimmed by 2 bases and 1 base, with 8 bases remaining between them. This chain's CDR3 is CSARPTANTEAFF. For the CDR3, the DNA is TGCAGTGCTAGACCGACGGCGAACACTGAAGCTTTCTTT.

The chain has TRBV28 and TRBJ2-7; D possibly corresponds to TRBD2 (6 bases). Germline CDR1 and CDR2: MDHEN and SYDVKM. V lost 3 bases to trimming and J lost 5 bases, with 20 bases between them. The CDR3 runs 16 residues. This CDR3 reads CASSFGSRGSPHEQYF. The CDR3 region has the DNA TGTGCCAGCAGTTTTGGTAGCCGGGGGTCCCCCCACGAGCAGTACTTC.

About this clonotype: A much bigger clone sits one base away, suggesting this may be a read error. The V call is TRBV20-1, the J call TRBJ1-5; D is undetermined. The length of the CDR3 is 12 residues. The germline gives CDR1 DFQATT, CDR2 SNEGSKA (reference sequence). V lost 0 bases and J lost 4, with 4 bases in between. The CDR3 here is CSARDTNQPQHF. CDR3 DNA sequence: TGCAGTGCTAGAGATACAAATCAGCCCCAGCATTTT.

This clonotype was recorded at least ten times. V usage is TRBV19 and J usage is TRBJ1-5; D is undetermined. Deletions cut 0 bases from V and 5 bases from J, with 8 bases between. Per germline, CDR1 LNHDA and CDR2 SQIVND (reference sequence). The CDR3 covers 14 residues. The CDR3 protein is CASSIDNGDQPQHF. The DNA of the CDR3 is TGTGCCAGTAGTATAGATAACGGAGATCAGCCCCAGCATTTT.

The chain couples TRBV4-2 to TRBJ2-2; TRBD2 is a possible D gene (5 bases). The germline CDR1 and CDR2 sequences are LGHNA and YNFKEQ. The CDR3 covers 18 residues. V was shortened by 8 bases and J by 4 bases, with 26 bases between the two germline ends. CDR3 region: CASQPNEVGISATGELFF. The CDR3 nucleotides are TGTGCCAGCCAACCCAACGAGGTGGGCATTAGCGCCACCGGGGAGCTGTTTTTT.

This sequence joins TRBV28 and TRBJ2-6; no reliable D call. The CDR3 has 15 residues. Per germline, CDR1 MDHEN and CDR2 SYDVKM. Trimming shortened V by 6 bases and J by 4 bases, and 13 bases separated the two germline ends. The CDR3 region has the DNA TGTGCCAGCAGCCCCCTGGGGAAGGGGGCCAACGTCCTGACTTTC. This codes for CASSPLGKGANVLTF.

The chain recombines TRBV18 with TRBJ1-4, with 10 nucleotides matching TRBD1. Germline assignment: CDR1 KGHSH and CDR2 LQKENI. The CDR3 has 15 amino acids. V lost 3 bases and J lost 5; bases outside the gene matches: 3. The CDR3 protein is CASSPEDRGNEKLFF. In DNA, the CDR3 is TGTGCCAGCTCACCGGAGGACAGGGGGAATGAAAAACTGTTTTTT.

This clonotype was detected ten times or more. The CDR3 region has the DNA TGTGCCAGCAGCACCGGGACTAGCGGGAGTAAATTCTTC. It specifies CASSTGTSGSKFF. This rearrangement joins TRBV5-6 to TRBJ2-1, with 14 bases identical to TRBD2. The CDR3 totals 13 residues. The germline V gene has CDR1 SGHDT and CDR2 YYEEEE. The V segment lost 4 bases and the J segment 16 bases; nucleotides outside the gene matches: 7.

This clonotype was recorded many times. The rearrangement joins TRBV6-1 to TRBJ1-2, with D unresolved. This CDR3 comprises 11 residues. The V and J ends lost 7 bases and 5 bases respectively, with 8 bases between them. Germline V lookup: CDR1 MNHNS, CDR2 SASEGT. The DNA of the CDR3 is TGTGCCAGCACGACTGTATATGGCTACACCTTC. As protein: CASTTVYGYTF.

The rearrangement joins TRBV27 to TRBJ2-7; possible D gene TRBD1, 6 bases. V dropped 5 bases and J dropped 2 bases, with 10 bases sitting between them. The CDR3 contains 13 residues. CDR1 is MNHEY, CDR2 SMNVEV, per germline (reference sequence). The CDR3 DNA reads as TGTGCCAGCAGTCGAGGGACAACCTACGAGCAGTACTTC. This sequence encodes CASSRGTTYEQYF.